The subject of this entry is one T cell receptor (beta chain). Its antigen is currently unknown. From the 5' RACE reads, TCRdb called clonotypes with MiXCR, one entry per CDR3 protein. The data contain fewer than 95,000 distinct CDR3 sequences, about 13% of them singletons. In germline, CDR1 is SGHTA, CDR2 FQGNSA. The CDR3 contains 16 residues. V shed 5 bases and J 3 bases; nucleotides not matched to a gene: 6. This specimen belongs to a study of T-cell memory formation after mild COVID-19. Overall study context: The study found TCR clusters largely donor specific.

Study-level findings and limits: Contracting CD4+ clones sat mainly in CM and EM; CD8+ in EMRA. Later expanders leaned CD4+, whereas day 15 to 85 contracting clones were balanced CD4/CD8.

This sequence was found in an adult woman who had mild COVID-19 (a few samples of this study predate the infection). Cell type and time point are not known. The chain carries TRBV7-2 and TRBJ2-1; 11 nucleotides agree with TRBD2. The sequencing sample was made of PBMCs or a T cell subset sorted from them (not recorded which). The CDR3 is CASSPGLAAFYNEQFF. DNA for the CDR3: TGTGCCAGCAGCCCGGGACTAGCGGCCTTCTACAATGAGCAGTTCTTC.